These 7 T cell receptor beta chains came from one sample sequenced in a study of blood T cell repertoires in COVID-19. Sequenced by immunoSEQ multiplex PCR; TCRdb stores in-frame clones only, minus some. Altogether about half a million clones are present, 75% to 90% being singletons, with the ten largest covering roughly 8%. Source material: PBMCs or T cells enriched from blood (not recorded which). These receptors originate from a woman between 55 and 75 years old who had recovered from COVID-19.

The CDR3 region is CASRIIQGANEQFF. The CDR3 DNA sequence: TGTGCCAGCAGGATCATACAGGGGGCGAATGAGCAGTTCTTC. This sequence joins TRBV2 and TRBJ2-1, with 9 bases that match TRBD1. This CDR3 comprises 14 residues. J was trimmed by 7 bases and V by 6 bases; bases with no gene match: 7. Germline V gene data show CDR1 as SNHLY and CDR2 as FYNNEI.

Concerning this clone itself: This same CDR3 is encoded by further DNA sequences in the sample. This sequence joins TRBV29-1 and TRBJ2-7, with TRBD1 matching over 7 bases. Trimming cost V 4 bases and J 0 bases; bases outside gene matches: 3. This CDR3 spans 13 amino acids. Germline V lookup: CDR1 SQVTM, CDR2 ANQGSEA. The CDR3 DNA sequence: TGCAGCGTTGGACAGGGTGGCTCCTACGAGCAGTACTTC. Translating it yields CSVGQGGSYEQYF.

V gene TRBV6-5 combines with J gene TRBJ1-2; maybe TRBD1 (6 bases). The V gene lost 1 base and the J gene lost 1 base, with 10 bases spanning the gap. The germline V gene encodes CDR1 MNHEY and CDR2 SVGAGI. The CDR3 runs to 15 residues. Here the CDR3 reads CASSYLRTDNYGYTF. CDR3 nucleotides: TGTGCCAGCAGTTACTTACGGACAGATAACTATGGCTACACCTTC.

The rearrangement uses TRBV19 and TRBJ2-1, with D tentatively TRBD2 (5 bases). This CDR3 comprises 15 residues. Trimming shortened V by 9 bases and J by 0 bases, and 15 bases separated the two germline ends. Germline loops: CDR1 LNHDA, CDR2 SQIVND (reference sequence). The CDR3: CASSRASSSYNEQFF. As DNA, the CDR3 is TGTGCCAGCTCGCGGGCCTCCAGCTCCTACAATGAGCAGTTCTTC. The whole variable domain, remainder taken from reference TRBV19 and TRBJ2-1, is DGGITQSPKYLFRKEGQNVTLSCEQNLNHDAMYWYRQDPGQGLRLIYYSQIVNDFQKGDIAEGYSVSREKKESFPLTVTSAQKNPTAFYLCASSRASSSYNEQFFGPGTRLTVL.

The chain employs TRBV5-4 and TRBJ2-5; 9 nucleotides agree with TRBD1. The V gene's germline CDR1 is SGHNT and CDR2 YYREEE (reference sequence). The CDR3 contains 15 residues. The J segment lost 4 bases and the V segment lost 1 base, leaving 5 bases of the junction unmatched. The CDR3 bases are TGTGCCAGCAGCTTGCCAACAGGGGGCGCAGAGACCCAGTACTTC. It specifies CASSLPTGGAETQYF.

V and J are TRBV30 and TRBJ2-1, with TRBD1 as a possible D gene (5 bases). Trimming took off 5 bases at V and 7 bases at J, with 6 bases between the two ends. Germline V lookup: CDR1 GTSNPN, CDR2 SVGIG (reference sequence). CDR3 length: 10 amino acids. Here the CDR3 reads CAWSGNEQFF. CDR3 bases: TGTGCCTGGTCAGGGAATGAGCAGTTCTTC.

J is TRBJ2-7 and V is TRBV7-9, with 10 positions matching TRBD1. Unmatched junction bases numbered 10, after V lost 4 bases and J lost 7 bases. From germline, CDR1 is SEHNR and CDR2 FQNEAQ (reference sequence). There are 15 residues in the CDR3. CDR3 protein: CASSSAGQGSGEQYF. CDR3 bases: TGTGCCAGCAGCTCGGCGGGACAGGGGTCGGGGGAGCAGTACTTC.